This T cell receptor (beta chain) was captured in a study of blood T cell repertoires in COVID-19. In this sample, this clone turned up a few times. The repertoire was sequenced with immunoSEQ multiplex PCR; TCRdb's copy has only in-frame clones and lacks some. Of about 250,000 clones in the sample, approximately 80% were seen once. J gave up 4 bases and V 0 bases, and 3 bases lay outside the gene matches. Germline CDR1 reads SGDLS; CDR2 reads YYNGEE. This CDR3 contains 14 residues. Sample: peripheral blood. This clonotype originated in a woman between 40 and 50 years old with active or convalescent COVID-19. The chain uses TRBV9 and TRBJ2-7, with TRBD2 identical over 8 bases. The CDR3, as DNA: TGTGCCAGCAGCGTAGCGGGGGGGCGGTACGAGCAGTACTTC. Translation: CASSVAGGRYEQYF.